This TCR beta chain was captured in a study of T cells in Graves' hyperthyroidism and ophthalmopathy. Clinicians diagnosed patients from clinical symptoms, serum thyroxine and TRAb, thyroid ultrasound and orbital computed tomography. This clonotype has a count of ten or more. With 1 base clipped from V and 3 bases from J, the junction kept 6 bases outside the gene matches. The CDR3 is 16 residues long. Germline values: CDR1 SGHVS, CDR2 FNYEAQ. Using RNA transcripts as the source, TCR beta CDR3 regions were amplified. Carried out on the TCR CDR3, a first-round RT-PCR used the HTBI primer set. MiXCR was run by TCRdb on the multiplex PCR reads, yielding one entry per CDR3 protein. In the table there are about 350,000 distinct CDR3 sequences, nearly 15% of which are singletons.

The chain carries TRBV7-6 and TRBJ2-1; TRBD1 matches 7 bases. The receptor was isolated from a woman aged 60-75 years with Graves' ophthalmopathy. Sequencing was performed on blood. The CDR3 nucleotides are TGTGCCAGCAGCTTAGACCAACAGGGGAACTACAATGAGCAGTTCTTC. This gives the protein CASSLDQQGNYNEQFF.